The 31 T cell receptor beta chains below were found in one sample sequenced in a study of blood T cell repertoires in COVID-19. Sequenced by immunoSEQ multiplex PCR; TCRdb stores in-frame clones only, minus some. This sample has under 150,000 clones, with 75% to 90% found just once. Sequencing used peripheral blood. These receptors were obtained from a man between 65 and 85 years old with acute or convalescent COVID-19.

This clone was seen a few times. The V gene is TRBV19, the J gene TRBJ1-2, with 9 nucleotides matching TRBD1. Germline CDR1 reads LNHDA; CDR2 reads SQIVND (reference sequence). Germline trimming cut 8 bases from V and 7 bases from J; bases unmatched to any gene: 5. This CDR3 comprises 12 residues. The CDR3 region is CASHTGGRGYTF. DNA of the CDR3: TGTGCCAGTCATACAGGGGGCCGTGGCTACACCTTC.

V and J are TRBV18 and TRBJ1-5; no reliable D call. The germline V and J ends were trimmed by 1 base and 9 bases, with 10 bases remaining between them. Germline V gene data show CDR1 as KGHSH and CDR2 as LQKENI. The CDR3 has 13 amino acids. The CDR3 coding sequence is TGTGCCAGCTCACCACAGGGCCGGGGGCCCCAGCATTTT. It is translated as CASSPQGRGPQHF.

J is TRBJ1-1 and V is TRBV7-6; a weak D match, TRBD1 (5 bases). The CDR3 covers 15 residues. Germline-derived CDR1 and CDR2 are SGHVS and FNYEAQ. V lost 1 base to trimming and J lost 3 bases, with 12 bases between them. The CDR3 reads CASSLDRGPDTEAFF. The CDR3 DNA is TGTGCCAGCAGCTTAGATAGGGGCCCAGACACTGAAGCTTTCTTT.

The chain combines TRBV6-4 with TRBJ2-6; 7 positions match TRBD2. J lost 0 bases, V lost 8 bases, and 7 bases had no gene match. The CDR3 has 16 amino acids. Germline loops: CDR1 MRHNA, CDR2 SNTAGT. The CDR3 bases are TGTGCCAGCCCCAGTGGGGGGGTCTCTGGGGCCAACGTCCTGACTTTC. It encodes CASPSGGVSGANVLTF.

This chain connects TRBV25-1 to TRBJ1-4; 11 bases are shared with TRBD1. CDR1 and CDR2 (germline): MGHDK, SYGVNS. The CDR3 covers 14 residues. Trimming cost V 5 bases and J 8 bases; bases outside gene matches: 4. Written as DNA, the CDR3 is TGTGCCAGCAGTTCCGGGACAGGGGGGGAAAAACTGTTTTTT. Its translation is CASSSGTGGEKLFF.

The V call is TRBV5-1, the J call TRBJ2-2; D is undetermined. The CDR3 sequence is 14 residues long. V shed 4 bases and J shed 1 base, with 8 bases lying between them. From germline, CDR1 is SGHRS and CDR2 YFSETQ. The CDR3 spells CASSVPRNTGELFF. The CDR3 DNA reads as TGCGCCAGCAGCGTGCCCAGGAACACCGGGGAGCTGTTTTTT.

The CDR3 DNA follows: TGCGCCAGCAGTGAAGGGAGGGAGCCCTACGAGCAGTACTTC. Translated: CASSEGREPYEQYF. V is TRBV10-2 and J is TRBJ2-7; 7 nucleotides match TRBD2. V shed 3 bases, J shed 2 bases, and the junction held 4 bases outside the gene matches. Germline V gene sequence: CDR1 WSHSY, CDR2 SAAADI. CDR3 size: 14 residues.

The V gene is TRBV7-3, the J gene TRBJ2-1; 7 bases map to TRBD2. The CDR3 loop spans 15 amino acids. V trimming: 2 bases; J trimming: 2 bases; junction bases outside the gene matches: 3. Germline CDR1 reads SGHTA; CDR2 reads FQGTGA. The CDR3 loop reads CASSLLAGAYNEQFF. The CDR3, as DNA: TGTGCCAGCAGCTTATTGGCGGGGGCCTACAATGAGCAGTTCTTC.

The J gene is TRBJ2-1, the V gene TRBV30, with TRBD2 matching 7 bases. Germline CDR1 is GTSNPN and CDR2 is SVGIG (reference sequence). The V gene end was trimmed by 3 bases and the J gene end by 7 bases; junction bases not matched to a gene: 9. This CDR3 has 14 residues. The CDR3 loop reads CAWSPLRGRNEQFF. CDR3 DNA sequence: TGTGCCTGGAGCCCTTTGCGGGGGAGGAATGAGCAGTTCTTC.

This chain links TRBV28 with TRBJ2-7; D remains unclear. CDR3 length: 11 amino acids. The germline gives CDR1 MDHEN, CDR2 SYDVKM. The germline V and J ends were trimmed by 7 bases and 6 bases, with 10 bases remaining between them. The CDR3 here is CASTLPPEQYF. The CDR3 coding sequence is TGTGCCAGCACCCTACCCCCCGAGCAGTACTTC. Supplemented by reference TRBV28 and TRBJ2-7, the full variable domain reads DVKVTQSSRYLVKRTGEKVFLECVQDMDHENMFWYRQDPGLGLRLIYFSYDVKMKEKGDIPEGYSVSREKKERFSLILESASTNQTSMYLCASTLPPEQYFGPGTRLTVT.

The chain carries TRBV5-6 and TRBJ2-3; 12 bases agree with TRBD2. The CDR3 has 15 amino acids. Per the germline V gene, CDR1 is SGHDT and CDR2 is YYEEEE. V lost 5 bases and J lost 1; bases outside the gene matches: 2. CDR3 DNA: TGTGCCAGCAGTCGACTAGCGGGGGGCACAGATACGCAGTATTTT. This gives the protein CASSRLAGGTDTQYF.

This clone is a singleton in its sample. The chain combines TRBV7-9 with TRBJ2-1; the D gene is possibly TRBD2 (5 bases). CDR3 size: 12 residues. V was trimmed by 10 bases and J by 10 bases, leaving 17 bases between them. Germline assignment: CDR1 SEHNR and CDR2 FQNEAQ (reference sequence). CDR3 DNA: TGTGCCAATTTAGGACTTTCAGGAGAGCAGTTCTTC. Protein sequence: CANLGLSGEQFF. Using reference TRBV7-9 and TRBJ2-1 for the parts outside the CDR3, the full variable domain is DTGVSQNPRHKITKRGQNVTFRCDPISEHNRLYWYRQTLGQGPEFLTYFQNEAQLEKSRLLSDRFSAERPKGSFSTLEIQRTEQGDSAMYLCANLGLSGEQFFGPGTRLTVL.

The chain links TRBV5-1 to TRBJ2-3; 8 nucleotides agree with TRBD2. This CDR3 region has 15 residues. Germline values: CDR1 SGHRS, CDR2 YFSETQ. V was clipped by 3 bases and J by 4 bases; unmatched bases: 7. The CDR3 DNA follows: TGCGCCAGCAGCTCCTGGACTAGCTCCCCAGATACGCAGTATTTT. It yields the protein CASSSWTSSPDTQYF. Looking up the rest from reference TRBV5-1 and TRBJ2-3 gives the full variable domain: KAGVTQTPRYLIKTRGQQVTLSCSPISGHRSVSWYQQTPGQGLQFLFEYFSETQRNKGNFPGRFSGRQFSNSRSEMNVSTLELGDSALYLCASSSWTSSPDTQYFGPGTRLTVL.

J is TRBJ1-2 and V is TRBV6-5, with 7 bases aligning to TRBD1. Germline values: CDR1 MNHEY, CDR2 SVGAGI. Trimming took 0 bases from V and 4 from J; bases not matched to a gene: 2. This CDR3 region has 14 residues. The CDR3 coding sequence is TGTGCCAGCAGTTACTCACAGGGGAGCTATGGCTACACCTTC. Amino acids: CASSYSQGSYGYTF.

About this clone itself: One junction end does not reproduce the germline sequence, and a read error may be involved. The chain is built from TRBV5-1 and TRBJ2-5, with D perhaps matching TRBD1 (5 bases). The CDR3 totals 13 residues. The germline V gene has CDR1 SGHRS and CDR2 YFSETQ. The CDR3 sequence: CASSLEDFGHTDF. DNA for the CDR3: TGCGCCAGCAGCTTGGAGGATTTTGGACATACGGACTTC.

This clone was detected only once. The chain is built from TRBV4-1 and TRBJ1-4; perhaps TRBD1 as D (5 bases). Germline CDR1 MGHRA, CDR2 YSYEKL. V dropped 0 bases and J dropped 8 bases, with 16 bases sitting between them. This CDR3 is built from 16 residues. The chain's CDR3 is CASSQDGGVFGEKLFF. Here the CDR3 DNA reads TGCGCCAGCAGCCAAGATGGAGGGGTATTTGGCGAAAAACTGTTTTTT.

The chain uses TRBV3-1 (or the pseudogene TRBV3-2) and TRBJ1-5; D gene ambiguous. The germline CDR1 and CDR2 sequences are LGHDT and YNNKEL (reference sequence). The CDR3 is made up of 13 amino acids. V gave up 2 bases and J gave up 3 bases, with 5 bases separating them. CDR3: CASSQLPNQPQHF. The CDR3 DNA follows: TGTGCCAGCAGCCAACTTCCCAATCAGCCCCAGCATTTT.

The chain recombines TRBV2 with TRBJ1-5, with 8 positions matching TRBD1. V shed 5 bases, J shed 1 base, and the junction held 4 bases outside the gene matches. CDR1 and CDR2 (germline): SNHLY, FYNNEI. This CDR3 spans 15 amino acids. CDR3 amino acids: CASSPTGGSNQPQHF. CDR3 in DNA: TGTGCCAGCAGTCCCACAGGGGGGAGCAATCAGCCCCAGCATTTT.

Here the CDR3 reads CASSLIGQLNEKLFF. As DNA, the CDR3 is TGTGCCAGCAGCTTAATAGGACAGCTTAATGAAAAACTGTTTTTT. The chain joins TRBV11-2 to TRBJ1-4; D possibly corresponds to TRBD1 (6 bases). The CDR3 spans 15 residues. V was shortened by 2 bases and J by 4 bases, with 11 bases between the two germline ends. Germline-derived CDR1 and CDR2 are SGHAT and FQNNGV. The full variable domain, rest sourced from reference TRBV11-2 and TRBJ1-4, is EAGVAQSPRYKIIEKRQSVAFWCNPISGHATLYWYQQILGQGPKLLIQFQNNGVVDDSQLPKDRFSAERLKGVDSTLKIQPAKLEDSAVYLCASSLIGQLNEKLFFGSGTQLSVL.

The genes are TRBV6-5 and TRBJ2-1; no firm D call. This CDR3 region has 14 residues. V was clipped by 7 bases and J by 0 bases, with 10 bases between them. Germline values: CDR1 MNHEY, CDR2 SVGAGI. CDR3 region: CASNRGSSYNEQFF. CDR3 DNA sequence: TGTGCCAGCAATCGCGGAAGCTCCTACAATGAGCAGTTCTTC.

This chain connects TRBV19 to TRBJ2-2; 8 nucleotides agree with TRBD1. The CDR3 totals 16 residues. Germline V gene data show CDR1 as LNHDA and CDR2 as SQIVND (reference sequence). J lost 5 bases, V lost 5 bases, and 10 bases had no gene match. The CDR3 DNA is TGTGCCAGTAGTCAGTTCTCCAGGGGGCCAACCGGGGAGCTGTTTTTT. This codes for CASSQFSRGPTGELFF. Filled out from reference TRBV19 and TRBJ2-2, the complete variable domain reads DGGITQSPKYLFRKEGQNVTLSCEQNLNHDAMYWYRQDPGQGLRLIYYSQIVNDFQKGDIAEGYSVSREKKESFPLTVTSAQKNPTAFYLCASSQFSRGPTGELFFGEGSRLTVL.

The sample holds one count of this clone. The chain joins TRBV28 to TRBJ2-1; 11 nucleotides agree with TRBD2. The CDR3 loop spans 17 amino acids. The V and J ends lost 7 bases and 4 bases, in that order; junction bases with no gene match: 12. Germline loops: CDR1 MDHEN, CDR2 SYDVKM. The CDR3 DNA reads TGTGCCAGCAAGTCGGCGCAGGGACTAGCGGATTACAATGAGCAGTTCTTC. The encoded protein is CASKSAQGLADYNEQFF.

As concerns this clone: Distinct nucleotide sequences in the sample also encode this CDR3. The genes are TRBV7-9 and TRBJ1-4; possible D gene TRBD1, 5 bases. The CDR3 is 15 amino acids. Trimming removed 4 bases from V and 0 bases from J, with 9 bases in between. The germline V gene has CDR1 SEHNR and CDR2 FQNEAQ (reference sequence). This CDR3 reads CASSSDRATNEKLFF. The CDR3 bases are TGTGCCAGCAGCTCAGACAGAGCAACTAATGAAAAACTGTTTTTT.

The genes are TRBV5-4 and TRBJ2-3; 8 nucleotides agree with TRBD2. The junction had 12 bases not matched to a gene; V was cut back by 4 bases and J by 2 bases. This CDR3 is 17 amino acids long. Germline V gene data show CDR1 as SGHNT and CDR2 as YYREEE (reference sequence). CDR3 nucleotide sequence: TGTGCCAGCAGCCCCTTTGGCGGGGGGATTATCACAGATACGCAGTATTTT. Protein product: CASSPFGGGIITDTQYF.

This clone has at least ten counts. The rearrangement joins TRBV21-1 to TRBJ2-5; TRBD1, the table's D call, lacks a check against the DNA. TRBV21-1 is a known pseudogene. The CDR3 is 18 residues long. DNA for the CDR3: TGTGCCAGCAGCAAACGAGAGGCCGCAGGACAGGGGACCGAGACCCAGTACTTC. Amino acids: CASSKREAAGQGTETQYF.

The CDR3 region has the DNA TGCGCCAGCCGCTCCGCATCCGGTTCAGGGTATTCACCCCTCCACTTT. This codes for CASRSASGSGYSPLHF. The chain is built from TRBV5-1 and TRBJ1-6; TRBD1 is a possible D gene (5 bases). Germline CDR1 and CDR2: SGHRS and YFSETQ. CDR3 size: 16 residues. Trimming shortened V by 7 bases and J by 8 bases, and 22 bases separated the two germline ends.

The sample holds one count of this clone. CDR3 residues: CASSPRGGDTEAFF. The CDR3 DNA follows: TGTGCCAGCAGCCCCCGAGGAGGGGACACTGAAGCTTTCTTT. The V call is TRBV7-2, the J call TRBJ1-1; weak D call: TRBD1 (5 bases). This CDR3 contains 14 residues. Germline V gene data show CDR1 as SGHTA and CDR2 as FQGNSA. V shed 5 bases and J shed 3 bases, with 13 bases lying between them.

The chain couples TRBV7-8 to TRBJ2-7; 13 positions match TRBD2. This CDR3 spans 16 amino acids. V was pared by 4 bases and J by 0 bases, with 3 bases of the junction left unmatched. CDR1 and CDR2 (germline): SGHVS, FQNEAQ. CDR3 sequence: CASSWRLAGGSYEQYF. CDR3 coding DNA: TGTGCCAGCAGCTGGAGACTAGCGGGGGGCTCCTACGAGCAGTACTTC. Supplemented by reference TRBV7-8 and TRBJ2-7, the full variable domain reads GAGVSQSPRYKVAKRGQDVALRCDPISGHVSLFWYQQALGQGPEFLTYFQNEAQLDKSGLPSDRFFAERPEGSVSTLKIQRTQQEDSAVYLCASSWRLAGGSYEQYFGPGTRLTVT.

The chain couples TRBV5-1 to TRBJ2-1; 12 bases are a match to TRBD2. CDR3 length equals 15 residues. V gave up 1 base and J gave up 7 bases; unmatched junction bases: 3. CDR1 is SGHRS, CDR2 YFSETQ, per germline. This CDR3 is CASSLLAGGFNEQFF. The CDR3 region has the DNA TGCGCCAGCAGCTTGCTAGCGGGGGGGTTTAATGAGCAGTTCTTC.

The chain carries TRBV28 and TRBJ1-1, with TRBD1 as a possible D gene (6 bases). The CDR3 has 15 amino acids. From germline, CDR1 is MDHEN and CDR2 SYDVKM. Trimming removed 6 bases from V and 4 bases from J, with 18 bases in between. CDR3 protein: CASSTRGQMVTEAFF. The CDR3 nucleotides read TGTGCCAGCAGCACCCGCGGACAGATGGTCACTGAAGCTTTCTTT.

This clone has just a few counts. The chain joins TRBV7-6 to TRBJ2-2, with 8 bases matching TRBD1. The V segment lost 6 bases and the J segment 5 bases; nucleotides outside the gene matches: 14. The CDR3 has 17 residues. Germline CDR1 SGHVS, CDR2 FNYEAQ. The CDR3 nucleotides read TGTGCCAGCAGTTACAACCCAGGGGGCCGGTGGACCGGGGAGCTGTTTTTT. Protein: CASSYNPGGRWTGELFF.